Below, 27 T cell receptor beta chains from the same sample are listed, as sequenced in a study of CD8 T cells in ankylosing spondylitis. TCRdb re-called the 5' RACE reads through MiXCR, storing one row per CDR3 protein. The sample holds 200,000 to 250,000 distinct CDR3 sequences, about 11% seen once. Sequenced sample: blood, either unsorted or a sorted T cell fraction (not recorded which). The receptors were sampled from a male donor with ankylosing spondylitis or in good health (not recorded which).

The chain recombines TRBV6-1 with TRBJ2-1; D unclear. Trimming removed 4 bases at V and 0 bases at J, with 13 bases between. The germline V gene encodes CDR1 MNHNS and CDR2 SASEGT. This CDR3 is 16 amino acids long. In nucleotides, the CDR3 is TGTGCCAGCAGTGTCCGAATGCCGAGCTCCTACAATGAGCAGTTCTTC. It specifies CASSVRMPSSYNEQFF.

Ten or more counts support this clonotype. This chain uses TRBV29-1 with TRBJ2-5; 8 bases agree with TRBD2. Unmatched junction bases numbered 13, after V lost 6 bases and J lost 4 bases. Germline CDR1 reads SQVTM; CDR2 reads ANQGSEA. This CDR3 has 15 amino acids. Here the CDR3 DNA reads TGCAGCGTCGAGACAACCGGGACTAGTCTAGAGACCCAGTACTTC. It codes for CSVETTGTSLETQYF.

This clonotype was seen at least ten times. The chain uses TRBV20-1 and TRBJ1-5; the match to TRBD1 covers 7 bases. The trim removed 6 bases at V and 5 bases at J, leaving 13 bases unmatched. The CDR3 is made up of 15 amino acids. Germline CDR1 reads DFQATT; CDR2 reads SNEGSKA (reference sequence). CDR3 protein: CSAQSRRGLDQPQHF. The DNA for the CDR3 is TGCAGTGCCCAAAGTAGGAGGGGGCTCGATCAGCCCCAGCATTTT.

This clonotype was picked up many times. The chain recombines TRBV7-2 with TRBJ2-1, with 9 bases identical to TRBD2. The V segment lost 4 bases and the J segment 4 bases; nucleotides outside the gene matches: 14. CDR1 is SGHTA and CDR2 is FQGNSA in the germline V gene. The CDR3 length is 18 residues. CDR3 amino acids: CASSSQATASGAYNEQFF. The CDR3 bases are TGTGCCAGCAGCTCACAAGCTACGGCTAGCGGGGCTTACAATGAGCAGTTCTTC.

This clonotype appeared many times. The rearrangement uses TRBV9 and TRBJ2-3; maybe TRBD1 (5 bases). The CDR3 sequence is 11 residues long. Germline lookup yields CDR1 SGDLS and CDR2 YYNGEE. V lost 3 bases to trimming and J lost 10 bases, with 9 bases between them. The CDR3 is CASSAGSAQYF. CDR3 in DNA: TGTGCCAGCAGCGCAGGGTCTGCGCAGTATTTT.

This clonotype has a handful of counts. The chain is built from TRBV9 and TRBJ2-1; D remains unclear. Per germline, CDR1 SGDLS and CDR2 YYNGEE. The CDR3 has 14 residues. The V and J ends lost 4 bases and 2 bases respectively, with 10 bases between them. The CDR3 spells CASSPRSTYNEQFF. CDR3 bases: TGTGCCAGCAGCCCCCGGTCCACCTACAATGAGCAGTTCTTC. Filled out from reference TRBV9 and TRBJ2-1, the complete variable domain reads DSGVTQTPKHLITATGQRVTLRCSPRSGDLSVYWYQQSLDQGLQFLIQYYNGEERAKGNILERFSAQQFPDLHSELNLSSLELGDSALYFCASSPRSTYNEQFFGPGTRLTVL.

This clonotype was seen many times. This chain uses TRBV28 with TRBJ2-3; TRBD2 matches at 10 bases. The CDR3 length is 17 residues. V shed 7 bases, J shed 2 bases, and the junction held 12 bases outside the gene matches. Germline V CDR1 and CDR2: MDHEN, SYDVKM. The CDR3: CASTPPVGLAATDTQYF. Written as DNA, the CDR3 is TGTGCCAGCACGCCCCCGGTTGGACTAGCGGCCACAGATACGCAGTATTTT.

This clonotype has ten or more counts. The gene calls are TRBV5-1 and TRBJ1-2, with 8 positions matching TRBD1. CDR1 is SGHRS, CDR2 YFSETQ, per germline. With 0 bases clipped from V and 2 bases from J, the junction kept 0 bases outside the gene matches. CDR3 length equals 14 residues. In nucleotides, the CDR3 is TGCGCCAGCAGCTTGGGACAGGGGAACTATGGCTACACCTTC. This sequence encodes CASSLGQGNYGYTF.

This clonotype was recorded many times. The chain combines TRBV6-1 with TRBJ2-7; D gene uncertain. From germline, CDR1 is MNHNS and CDR2 SASEGT. The V end was cut by 6 bases, the J end by 2 bases, with 11 bases between. The CDR3 length is 13 residues. The CDR3 protein is CASSPWRTYEQYF. The CDR3 nucleotides read TGTGCCAGCAGCCCCTGGCGGACCTACGAGCAGTACTTC.

This clonotype was recorded a few times. V usage is TRBV28 and J usage is TRBJ2-7, with a tentative D call TRBD1 (5 bases). Germline assignment: CDR1 MDHEN and CDR2 SYDVKM. This CDR3 spans 15 amino acids. Trimming left V 6 bases short and J 4 bases short, with 19 bases between. CDR3 nucleotide sequence: TGTGCCAGCAGACATGACAGTACGCCGGAGTACGAGCAGTACTTC. This sequence encodes CASRHDSTPEYEQYF.

This clonotype was detected many times. V is TRBV3-1 and J is TRBJ2-5, with 8 bases aligning to TRBD1. Germline CDR1 LGHDT, CDR2 YNNKEL (reference sequence). V lost 6 bases and J lost 2; bases outside the gene matches: 5. CDR3 size: 14 residues. CDR3: CASSFTGGQETQYF. Here the CDR3 DNA reads TGTGCCAGCAGTTTCACAGGGGGTCAAGAGACCCAGTACTTC.

DNA for the CDR3: TGCAGTGCTAGAGAAGGGGGACTAGCCCATGAGCAGTTCTTC. Translated, it gives CSAREGGLAHEQFF. This chain uses TRBV20-1 with TRBJ2-1, with 9 bases lining up with TRBD2. This CDR3 is built from 14 residues. V trimming: 0 bases; J trimming: 8 bases; junction bases outside the gene matches: 5. CDR1 is DFQATT, CDR2 SNEGSKA, per germline (reference sequence).

This clonotype was seen at least ten times. V usage is TRBV12-3 or TRBV12-4 and J usage is TRBJ2-2, with no clear D. V lost 4 bases and J 4 bases, leaving 7 bases between the germline ends. The CDR3 contains 13 residues. This CDR3 reads CASSYRVTGELFF. The DNA for the CDR3 is TGTGCCAGCAGTTACCGGGTCACCGGGGAGCTGTTTTTT.

This clonotype was picked up many times. The CDR3 reads CSAYGGGETQYF. The CDR3 DNA sequence: TGCAGTGCCTACGGGGGCGGAGAGACCCAGTACTTC. This sequence joins TRBV20-1 and TRBJ2-5; D may correspond to TRBD1 or TRBD2 (6 bases each). Trimming took 6 bases from V and 4 from J, leaving 12 bases between them. This CDR3 has 12 residues. Per germline, CDR1 DFQATT and CDR2 SNEGSKA (reference sequence).

This clonotype was picked up a small number of times. The chain recombines TRBV2 with TRBJ2-3; D possibly corresponds to TRBD1 (6 bases). This CDR3 has 13 residues. The V and J ends lost 8 bases and 2 bases respectively, with 11 bases between them. Germline V CDR1 and CDR2: SNHLY, FYNNEI. The CDR3 DNA reads as TGTGCCAGCCTGAGGGGGACCACAGATACGCAGTATTTT. Translated, it gives CASLRGTTDTQYF.

In the case of this clonotype: A much larger clone lies one base from this, so it may be a read error. The V and J genes are TRBV20-1 and TRBJ2-3; D remains unclear. CDR3 size: 11 residues. The germline V gene has CDR1 DFQATT and CDR2 SNEGSKA (reference sequence). The CDR3: CSTRAPDKQYF. In DNA, the CDR3 is TGCAGCACACGGGCCCCAGATAAGCAGTATTTT.

V gene TRBV10-1 combines with J gene TRBJ2-3; D might be TRBD1 (6 bases). The CDR3 sequence is 15 residues long. Germline lookup yields CDR1 WNHNN and CDR2 SYGVQD (reference sequence). The V and J ends lost 0 bases and 3 bases respectively, with 10 bases between them. As DNA, the CDR3 is TGCGCCAGCAGTGAGTCTGGGGGCGAAACAGATACGCAGTATTTT. Its translation: CASSESGGETDTQYF.

This clonotype was recorded a few times. This chain uses TRBV12-5 with TRBJ1-1; TRBD1 aligns across 7 bases. The CDR3 is made up of 14 amino acids. Germline V gene data show CDR1 as LGHNT and CDR2 as FRNRAP. J was trimmed by 1 base and V by 7 bases; bases with no gene match: 6. CDR3 residues: CASALQGRNTEAFF. CDR3 sequence (DNA): TGTGCTAGTGCCCTACAGGGGAGGAACACTGAAGCTTTCTTT. Combining the CDR3 with reference TRBV12-5 and TRBJ1-1 gives the whole variable domain DARVTQTPRHKVTEMGQEVTMRCQPILGHNTVFWYRQTMMQGLELLAYFRNRAPLDDSGMPKDRFSAEMPDATLATLKIQPSEPRDSAVYFCASALQGRNTEAFFGQGTRLTVV.

This clonotype showed up many times. V and J are TRBV29-1 and TRBJ2-2; 7 nucleotides line up with TRBD2. The germline V gene has CDR1 SQVTM and CDR2 ANQGSEA. The CDR3 contains 14 residues. V dropped 7 bases and J dropped 7; count of bases not matched to a gene: 12. The CDR3 DNA reads TGCAGCGCCCGAGGGAGGGGCCTTGACGGGGAGCTGTTTTTT. Translation gives CSARGRGLDGELFF.

This clonotype has at least ten counts. The rearrangement uses TRBV7-6 and TRBJ1-4; 9 nucleotides agree with TRBD1. The CDR3 is 15 residues long. V shed 5 bases and J 2 bases; nucleotides not matched to a gene: 3. Per germline, CDR1 SGHVS and CDR2 FNYEAQ. The DNA for the CDR3 is TGTGCCAGCAGCCACGACAGGGGGACTAATGAAAAACTGTTTTTT. It specifies CASSHDRGTNEKLFF.

This clonotype was detected many times. The V gene is TRBV5-1, the J gene TRBJ1-1; D call uncertain. The CDR3 has 14 residues. Trimming stripped 0 bases from V and 1 base from J, with 7 bases between. Per germline, CDR1 SGHRS and CDR2 YFSETQ. In DNA form, the CDR3 reads TGCGCCAGCAGCTTGGACGGGGAGAACACTGAAGCTTTCTTT. Encoded protein: CASSLDGENTEAFF.

This clonotype has more than one count but fewer than ten. The chain couples TRBV7-2 to TRBJ1-1; D not certain. This CDR3 spans 11 amino acids. V lost 6 bases and J lost 7, with 9 bases in between. Germline assignment: CDR1 SGHTA and CDR2 FQGNSA. The DNA for the CDR3 is TGTGCCAGCAGACTAGAGCTTGAAGCTTTCTTT. It yields the protein CASRLELEAFF.

The chain has TRBV19 and TRBJ1-1; D gene unclear. The CDR3 covers 11 residues. Trimming took 8 bases from V and 0 from J, leaving 4 bases between them. The V gene's germline CDR1 is LNHDA and CDR2 SQIVND (reference sequence). CDR3 sequence: CASLLNTEAFF. The CDR3 bases are TGTGCCAGTCTCTTGAACACTGAAGCTTTCTTT.

This chain uses TRBV2 with TRBJ2-4; possibly TRBD1 for D (5 bases). Trimming stripped 4 bases from V and 11 bases from J, with 12 bases between. Germline-derived CDR1 and CDR2 are SNHLY and FYNNEI. There are 12 residues in the CDR3. CDR3 in amino acids: CASSGTRTFQYF. The CDR3 nucleotides read TGTGCCAGCAGTGGAACCCGGACATTTCAGTACTTC.

This clonotype was detected a few times. This sequence joins TRBV2 and TRBJ2-7; no reliable D call. V was shortened by 8 bases and J by 0 bases, with 14 bases between the two germline ends. Per germline, CDR1 SNHLY and CDR2 FYNNEI. The CDR3 has 14 amino acids. DNA of the CDR3: TGTGCCAGCTGTCTCGCTAGACTCTCCTACGAGCAGTACTTC. This translates into CASCLARLSYEQYF.

In this sample, this clonotype turned up a few times. The chain recombines TRBV11-2 with TRBJ1-2, with TRBD1 matching over 7 bases. Germline CDR1 is SGHAT and CDR2 is FQNNGV. J lost 6 bases, V lost 4 bases, and 5 bases had no gene match. This CDR3 region has 13 residues. The CDR3: CASSYAGTDGYTF. In DNA, the CDR3 is TGTGCCAGCAGCTACGCCGGGACAGATGGCTACACCTTC.

There are a few counts of this clonotype. The chain joins TRBV7-3 to TRBJ2-2, with D possibly TRBD2 on 6 matching bases. CDR3 length: 17 residues. Deletions cut 5 bases from V and 1 base from J, with 17 bases between. Germline V gene sequence: CDR1 SGHTA, CDR2 FQGTGA. The CDR3 sequence is CASSREPGAKNTGELFF. As DNA, the CDR3 is TGTGCCAGCAGCCGAGAACCGGGAGCTAAGAACACCGGGGAGCTGTTTTTT.